The clone carrying this TCR beta chain was seen a handful of times. Its specificity is not known. The record originates from a study of T-cell memory formation after mild COVID-19. About the research overall: TCR clusters largely stayed donor specific. Notes on the study in general: There was a balanced CD4/CD8 profile in clones contracting day 15 to 85, and later expanders leaned CD4+.

In TCRdb, the 5' RACE reads were re-called with MiXCR into one record per CDR3 protein. The table includes a few hundred thousand distinct CDR3 sequences, 20% to 25% detected once. This receptor was identified in a man aged 18-30 years who had mild COVID-19 (a few samples of this study predate the infection). Cell type and time point are not known. Sequencing was performed on PBMCs or a T cell subset sorted from them (not recorded which).

CDR3 in amino acids: CASKLGHDEKLFF. In DNA form, the CDR3 reads TGCGCCAGCAAATTAGGGCACGATGAAAAACTGTTTTTT. This sequence joins TRBV5-1 and TRBJ1-4; D uncertain. The CDR3 consists of 13 residues. Germline V gives CDR1 SGHRS, CDR2 YFSETQ. The V end was cut by 6 bases, the J end by 6 bases, with 12 bases between.